This is a list of T cell receptor beta chains from one sample in a study of blood T cells in healthy people across ages. TCRdb re-called the 5' RACE reads with MiXCR, one entry per CDR3 protein. The sample lists about 1,000,000 distinct CDR3 sequences, less than 50% seen once, with 15% to 20% in the top ten. Material for sequencing was blood. These receptors came from a woman aged 60 to 75 in good health. CDR3s include the opening cysteine and the closing phenylalanine or tryptophan. A D gene is named only where the DNA matches it firmly. Not every row has a clone size; where given, it reads once, few, many or a size class.

d_gene,abundance,j_gene,v_gene,CDR3aa,CDR3nt
-,-,TRBJ2-1,TRBV4-2,CASSLEHGSYNEQFF,TGTGCCAGCAGCCTTGAGCATGGCTCCTACAATGAGCAGTTCTTC
-,-,TRBJ2-5,TRBV20-1,CSARSERVSEETQYF,TGCAGTGCTAGGTCCGAGAGGGTCTCCGAAGAGACCCAGTACTTC
-,-,TRBJ1-1,TRBV28,CASPKPGANTEAFF,TGTGCCAGCCCTAAACCAGGGGCGAACACTGAAGCTTTCTTT
-,-,TRBJ2-5,TRBV21-1,CASSNDVGQETQYF,TGTGCCAGCAGCAATGACGTGGGCCAAGAGACCCAGTACTTC
-,many,TRBJ1-2,TRBV3-1,CASSQDVGGGYTF,TGTGCCAGCAGCCAAGATGTGGGTGGTGGCTACACCTTC
TRBD1,-,TRBJ1-5,TRBV6-6,CASSVDRGSNQPQHF,TGTGCCAGCAGTGTAGACAGGGGGAGCAATCAGCCCCAGCATTTT
TRBD2,many,TRBJ2-3,TRBV29-1,CSVVLSSGRAEDTQYF,TGCAGCGTTGTCCTGTCTAGCGGGAGGGCGGAAGATACGCAGTATTTT
-,-,TRBJ1-2,TRBV10-3,CATSERGLDGYTF,TGTGCCACCAGCGAGCGGGGGTTAGATGGCTACACCTTC
-,-,TRBJ2-3,TRBV6-1,CASSERSRLADTQYF,TGTGCCAGCAGTGAACGGAGTCGGTTGGCAGATACGCAGTATTTT
-,few,TRBJ1-5,TRBV13,CASSFSGPRGQPQHF,TGTGCCAGCAGCTTCTCGGGGCCCAGAGGTCAGCCCCAGCATTTT
-,once,TRBJ1-1,TRBV5-1,CASKRSGGIPNTEAFF,TGCGCCAGCAAGAGGTCTGGCGGGATACCGAACACTGAAGCTTTCTTT
-,few,TRBJ1-5,TRBV29-1,CSVAERNSNQPQHF,TGCAGCGTTGCGGAAAGGAATAGCAATCAGCCCCAGCATTTT
-,-,TRBJ1-2,TRBV6-5,CATLSPGFGYTF,TGTGCCACGCTCAGTCCGGGTTTTGGCTACACCTTC
TRBD1,-,TRBJ2-3,TRBV20-1,CSATTGEDTQYF,TGCAGTGCAACAACAGGGGAGGATACGCAGTATTTT
TRBD2,once,TRBJ2-1,TRBV7-8,CASRATSGVLNEQFF,TGTGCCAGCAGGGCGACTAGCGGGGTGCTCAATGAGCAGTTCTTC